This TCR beta chain is drawn from a study of T cells in Graves' hyperthyroidism and ophthalmopathy. Exclusion criteria comprised uncontrolled infection, other autoimmune disease, pregnancy or lactation. Template material for amplifying TCR beta CDR3 regions consisted of RNA transcripts. Using the HTBI primer set, a first-round RT-PCR was run on the TCR CDR3. TCRdb itself ran the multiplex PCR reads through MiXCR, one entry per CDR3 protein. Here the sample spans around 300,000 distinct CDR3 sequences, roughly 22% being singletons. CDR3 length equals 14 residues. V was trimmed by 3 bases and J by 2 bases, leaving 12 bases between them. From germline, CDR1 is SGHRS and CDR2 YFSETQ.

The sample comprised blood. The chain uses TRBV5-1 and TRBJ2-7; TRBD1 might be the D (6 bases). The clonotype comes from a man aged 30 to 45 with Graves' ophthalmopathy. DNA of the CDR3: TGCGCCAGCAGCTGGGGGACATCTACCTACGAGCAGTACTTC. This gives the protein CASSWGTSTYEQYF.